These 9 T cell receptor beta chains were all obtained from the same sample, sequenced in a study of cytomegalovirus exposure and HLA in healthy donors. The PCR was carried out with 60 Vbeta primers and 13 Jbeta primers. Measured with immunoSEQ multiplex PCR; TCRdb has only the in-frame clones, and not every one. The sample carries roughly 110,000 clones, about 70% recorded once. The material sequenced was PBMCs. These receptors originate from a woman between 40 and 55 years old in good health and CMV-seropositive.

The V and J genes are TRBV6-5 and TRBJ1-2; unclear D gene. Germline V gene data show CDR1 as MNHEY and CDR2 as SVGAGI. The CDR3 is 15 amino acids. V was shortened by 6 bases and J by 1 base, with 15 bases between the two germline ends. CDR3 in DNA: TGTGCCAGCAGGCGGGCAAGCCAGGATAACTATGGCTACACCTTC. Residues: CASRRASQDNYGYTF.

The rearrangement joins TRBV6-5 to TRBJ1-6, with 7 bases lining up with TRBD1. CDR3 length: 16 residues. V dropped 2 bases and J dropped 10; count of bases not matched to a gene: 11. Germline V gives CDR1 MNHEY, CDR2 SVGAGI. The CDR3 sequence is CASSYGTTGLGSPLHF. CDR3 nucleotides: TGTGCCAGCAGTTACGGTACGACAGGGTTGGGCTCACCCCTCCACTTT.

V usage is TRBV7-6 and J usage is TRBJ1-4, with 9 bases identical to TRBD1. With 5 bases clipped from V and 5 bases from J, the junction kept 3 bases outside the gene matches. The length of the CDR3 is 14 residues. Germline CDR1 SGHVS, CDR2 FNYEAQ. In DNA form, the CDR3 reads TGTGCCAGCAGCCGGGACAGGGCGAATGAAAAACTGTTTTTT. Translation: CASSRDRANEKLFF.

The chain combines TRBV6-1 with TRBJ1-2; D unclear. Trimming cost V 7 bases and J 5 bases, with 8 bases left between them. The CDR3 is 11 amino acids. Germline V gene lookup returns CDR1 MNHNS and CDR2 SASEGT. The CDR3 is CASNLVYGYTF. The DNA of the CDR3 is TGTGCCAGCAACTTGGTATATGGCTACACCTTC.

In its sample, this clone was seen a few times. J is TRBJ1-5 and V is TRBV7-9, with TRBD1 as a possible D gene (5 bases). Germline values: CDR1 SEHNR, CDR2 FQNEAQ (reference sequence). V dropped 2 bases and J dropped 0 bases, with 17 bases sitting between them. This CDR3 is 18 amino acids long. The CDR3 nucleotides read TGTGCCAGCAGCTTATTGTCCGGGGGTGACCCTAGCAATCAGCCCCAGCATTTT. The encoded protein is CASSLLSGGDPSNQPQHF.

The V call is TRBV10-3, the J call TRBJ2-7; TRBD2 agrees at 15 bases. This CDR3 has 16 amino acids. Losses at the gene ends were 5 bases for V and 6 bases for J; bases not matched to a gene: 8. Germline V gives CDR1 ENHRY, CDR2 SYGVKD. The CDR3 loop reads CAISSGGLAGGIEQYF. As DNA, the CDR3 is TGTGCCATCAGTTCTGGAGGACTAGCGGGGGGGATCGAGCAGTACTTC.

This clone was seen only a few times. This sequence joins TRBV5-6 and TRBJ1-1; 9 bases align to TRBD1. The germline V gene encodes CDR1 SGHDT and CDR2 YYEEEE. J was trimmed by 8 bases and V by 4 bases; bases with no gene match: 6. This CDR3 contains 13 residues. DNA for the CDR3: TGTGCCAGCAGCACCCGACAGGGGGGAGAAGCTTTCTTT. It yields the protein CASSTRQGGEAFF.

The rearrangement links TRBV7-6 to TRBJ2-3; no clear D gene. The germline gives CDR1 SGHVS, CDR2 FNYEAQ. Trimming pared 5 bases from V and 6 bases from J, leaving 18 bases between. The CDR3 has 15 residues. The CDR3 spells CASSPLGSPGDTQYF. Here the CDR3 DNA reads TGTGCCAGCAGCCCCCTCGGGTCCCCCGGGGATACGCAGTATTTT.

The chain employs TRBV7-9 and TRBJ1-1, with D maybe TRBD1 (5 bases). CDR1 SEHNR and CDR2 FQNEAQ come from the germline V gene (reference sequence). The CDR3 is made up of 14 amino acids. V gave up 2 bases and J gave up 1 base, with 8 bases separating them. The CDR3 region has the DNA TGTGCCAGCAGCTTAAGCAGGGCGAACACTGAAGCTTTCTTT. It encodes CASSLSRANTEAFF. Together with reference TRBV7-9 and TRBJ1-1, the CDR3 gives the full variable domain: DTGVSQNPRHKITKRGQNVTFRCDPISEHNRLYWYRQTLGQGPEFLTYFQNEAQLEKSRLLSDRFSAERPKGSFSTLEIQRTEQGDSAMYLCASSLSRANTEAFFGQGTRLTVV.